The clone carrying this TCR beta chain was found many times. Its antigen is not known. TCRdb re-analysed the reads in MiXCR, keeping a single row per CDR3 protein. The sample lists approximately 290,000 distinct CDR3 sequences; more than 20% were seen once. The germline V gene encodes CDR1 MDHEN and CDR2 SYDVKM. V lost 1 base to trimming and J lost 6 bases; unmatched junction nucleotides: 6. The CDR3 runs 16 residues. The entry originates in a study of T cell repertoires in cytomegalovirus infection. For the study at large: Based on public TCR beta signatures, there were indications of CMV infection and of a matching HLA type. Study-wide points: Cumulative frequency of public TCR beta families picked out carriers of CMV plus the relevant HLA. Dominating the ex vivo response were HLA-C-restricted CMV-specific TCR beta clonotypes.

The gene calls are TRBV28 and TRBJ2-1, with 10 positions matching TRBD2. This clonotype originated in a human donor in good health (CMV status not recorded). Some clones in this sample may be carry-over from other donors' samples. The sample taken for sequencing was PBMCs. The DNA for the CDR3 is TGTGCCAGCAGTTTATACCTAGCGGGAGCAGGCAATGAGCAGTTCTTC. It specifies CASSLYLAGAGNEQFF. Combining the CDR3 with reference TRBV28 and TRBJ2-1 gives the whole variable domain DVKVTQSSRYLVKRTGEKVFLECVQDMDHENMFWYRQDPGLGLRLIYFSYDVKMKEKGDIPEGYSVSREKKERFSLILESASTNQTSMYLCASSLYLAGAGNEQFFGPGTRLTVL.